This T cell receptor (beta chain) was recovered during a study of blood T cell repertoires in COVID-19. TCRdb's table, derived via immunoSEQ multiplex PCR, lists solely in-frame clones and lacks some. The table records around 170,000 clones, approximately 86% of them present only once. This CDR3 region has 15 residues. After removal of 2 bases from V and 2 bases from J, the junction contained 6 bases not matched to a gene. The germline CDR1 and CDR2 sequences are SGHTA and FQGNSA. The receptor was isolated from a man in his fifties or sixties with COVID-19, enrolled during active disease. V gene TRBV7-2 combines with J gene TRBJ2-7, with TRBD1 identical over 7 bases. Sequencing was done on a sample of peripheral blood. The CDR3 region is CASSLFPGGAYEQYF. The CDR3 DNA reads as TGTGCCAGCAGCTTATTTCCAGGGGGTGCCTACGAGCAGTACTTC.